Below are 29 T cell receptor beta chains sequenced from a single sample in a study of CD8 T cells in ankylosing spondylitis. Regarding the study as a whole: Typical of ankylosing spondylitis blood, it appeared, was a TCR beta motif of under 10 highly homologous variants.

Using its own MiXCR run on the 5' RACE reads, TCRdb lists one record per CDR3 protein. The profile shows some 800,000 distinct CDR3 sequences, 12% of them singletons. Their target antigens are unknown. The sample comprised blood, either unsorted or a sorted T cell fraction (not recorded which). The receptors come from a male donor with ankylosing spondylitis.

This clonotype appeared a few times. The rearrangement links TRBV29-1 to TRBJ1-4; 7 nucleotides align to TRBD1. This CDR3 has 12 residues. Trimming cost V 7 bases and J 8 bases; bases outside gene matches: 7. The germline CDR1 and CDR2 sequences are SQVTM and ANQGSEA. The CDR3 region is CSGRRDSEKLFF. In DNA form, the CDR3 reads TGCAGCGGGCGCAGGGACAGCGAAAAACTGTTTTTT.

This clonotype was seen many times. The chain joins TRBV2 to TRBJ1-2; 10 bases are a match to TRBD1. The germline gives CDR1 SNHLY, CDR2 FYNNEI. J was trimmed by 7 bases and V by 2 bases; bases with no gene match: 7. CDR3 size: 15 residues. The CDR3 reads CASSELRTGGSGYTF. DNA of the CDR3: TGTGCCAGCAGTGAACTTCGGACAGGGGGAAGTGGCTACACCTTC.

This clonotype was counted between two and nine times. Written as DNA, the CDR3 is TGCAGTGCTAGTAGGGCAGGGTTAAGGCCCCAGCATTTT. Protein sequence: CSASRAGLRPQHF. The V and J genes are TRBV20-1 and TRBJ1-5, with a possible D match to TRBD1 (5 bases). Germline loops: CDR1 DFQATT, CDR2 SNEGSKA (reference sequence). The CDR3 extends over 13 amino acids. Trimming stripped 3 bases from V and 9 bases from J, with 15 bases between.

The chain couples TRBV7-2 to TRBJ1-1, with 7 positions matching TRBD1. The trim removed 3 bases at V and 6 bases at J, leaving 7 bases unmatched. CDR3 length equals 14 residues. The V gene's germline CDR1 is SGHTA and CDR2 FQGNSA. In DNA, the CDR3 is TGTGCCAGCAGCTTCCAGGGGGAGATAGCTGAAGCTTTCTTT. Translated, it gives CASSFQGEIAEAFF.

This clonotype turned up a few times. The rearrangement joins TRBV6-5 to TRBJ1-2; TRBD1 aligns across 8 bases. Germline V gene sequence: CDR1 MNHEY, CDR2 SVGAGI. CDR3 length equals 13 residues. The ends lost 2 bases at V and 6 bases at J; junction bases unmatched: 2. The CDR3 loop is CASSYAGGNGYTF. CDR3 sequence (DNA): TGTGCCAGCAGTTACGCAGGGGGCAATGGCTACACCTTC.

Many counts were recorded for this clonotype. The chain recombines TRBV7-9 with TRBJ1-6; unclear D gene. Germline CDR1 is SEHNR and CDR2 is FQNEAQ (reference sequence). CDR3 length: 13 amino acids. The V end lost 6 bases, the J end lost 7 bases, and 10 bases lay between the germline ends. CDR3 region: CASSRELNSPLHF. The CDR3 DNA follows: TGTGCCAGCAGTCGGGAATTAAATTCACCCCTCCACTTT.

The rearrangement joins TRBV5-1 to TRBJ1-4, with D tentatively TRBD1 (6 bases). The CDR3 contains 16 residues. Trimming pared 0 bases from V and 10 bases from J, leaving 19 bases between. CDR1 SGHRS and CDR2 YFSETQ come from the germline V gene. The CDR3 sequence: CASSLAGSGGAGKLFF. For the CDR3, the DNA is TGCGCCAGCAGCTTGGCCGGGTCGGGGGGCGCCGGAAAACTGTTTTTT.

The rearrangement links TRBV5-8 to TRBJ2-3; tentative D call: TRBD2 (5 bases). This CDR3 spans 16 amino acids. Germline V gene sequence: CDR1 SGHTS, CDR2 YDEGEE. Trimming took 0 bases from V and 3 from J, leaving 14 bases between them. In DNA form, the CDR3 reads TGTGCCAGCAGCTTGGCGGGGATCCCTGGTACAGATACGCAGTATTTT. This sequence encodes CASSLAGIPGTDTQYF.

This clonotype was detected only a few times. V and J are TRBV20-1 and TRBJ2-7, with 11 bases lining up with TRBD2. Trimming removed 0 bases from V and 11 bases from J; junction bases left unmatched: 12. Germline V gene lookup returns CDR1 DFQATT and CDR2 SNEGSKA (reference sequence). The CDR3 has 15 amino acids. CDR3 region: CSARDLLAGAGSEYF. The CDR3 DNA sequence: TGCAGTGCTAGAGACCTACTAGCGGGAGCTGGAAGCGAGTACTTC.

J is TRBJ1-1 and V is TRBV28; D gene uncertain. CDR3 length equals 16 residues. Germline V gene data show CDR1 as MDHEN and CDR2 as SYDVKM. Trimming removed 8 bases from V and 4 bases from J, with 23 bases in between. CDR3 amino acids: CASRRAGLTPRTEAFF. Written as DNA, the CDR3 is TGTGCCAGCCGCCGAGCGGGGTTGACTCCTCGCACTGAAGCTTTCTTT.

This clonotype has only a few counts. The V call is TRBV7-2, the J call TRBJ1-3; D uncertain. The CDR3 has 16 residues. The ends were cut back, 1 base at V and 4 bases at J, with 14 bases in the middle. The germline gives CDR1 SGHTA, CDR2 FQGNSA. CDR3 nucleotides: TGTGCCAGCAGCTTAGTAGAACCTGGACGGGGAAACACCATATATTTT. Protein sequence: CASSLVEPGRGNTIYF.

The rearrangement joins TRBV27 to TRBJ2-5; no clear D gene. The germline CDR1 and CDR2 sequences are MNHEY and SMNVEV (reference sequence). CDR3 length equals 13 residues. V was cut by 6 bases and J by 5 bases, with 13 bases left in between. The CDR3 DNA reads as TGTGCCAGCAGGCCACAATCGGCGGAGACCCAGTACTTC. It codes for CASRPQSAETQYF.

The rearrangement joins TRBV3-1 to TRBJ1-2; D is uncertain. The CDR3 covers 12 residues. Deletions cut 4 bases from V and 8 bases from J, with 11 bases between. Germline V lookup: CDR1 LGHDT, CDR2 YNNKEL (reference sequence). The CDR3 sequence is CASSPLERGYTF. Written as DNA, the CDR3 is TGTGCCAGCAGCCCCCTGGAAAGGGGCTACACCTTC. The complete variable domain, with remaining parts taken from reference TRBV3-1 and TRBJ1-2, reads DTAVSQTPKYLVTQMGNDKSIKCEQNLGHDTMYWYKQDSKKFLKIMFSYNNKELIINETVPNRFSPKSPDKAHLNLHINSLELGDSAVYFCASSPLERGYTFGSGTRLTVV.

The chain carries TRBV6-5 and TRBJ1-1; the match to TRBD1 covers 8 bases. The germline CDR1 and CDR2 sequences are MNHEY and SVGAGI. This CDR3 spans 14 amino acids. Trimming took 2 bases from V and 4 from J; bases not matched to a gene: 3. The CDR3 loop reads CASSYPDRGTEAFF. CDR3 bases: TGTGCCAGCAGTTACCCCGACAGGGGCACTGAAGCTTTCTTT.

This clonotype was counted only a few times. This chain links TRBV7-2 with TRBJ1-1, with no clear D. V lost 3 bases and J lost 3, with 11 bases in between. Germline V gene data show CDR1 as SGHTA and CDR2 as FQGNSA. The CDR3 consists of 14 residues. The CDR3 is CASSFWVSDTEAFF. In nucleotides, the CDR3 is TGTGCCAGCAGCTTCTGGGTTTCGGACACTGAAGCTTTCTTT.

The J gene is TRBJ2-5, the V gene TRBV7-2; TRBD2 agrees at 9 bases. J gave up 4 bases and V 0 bases, and 6 bases lay outside the gene matches. Germline assignment: CDR1 SGHTA and CDR2 FQGNSA. The CDR3 totals 16 residues. The CDR3 coding sequence is TGTGCCAGCAGCTTAGCGCGGGGGGGGAGGCGAGAGACCCAGTACTTC. As protein: CASSLARGGRRETQYF.

The rearrangement uses TRBV4-3 and TRBJ1-4; tentatively, D is TRBD1 (5 bases). Trimming removed 4 bases at V and 4 bases at J, with 13 bases between. The germline V gene has CDR1 LGHNA and CDR2 YSLEER. The CDR3 extends over 15 amino acids. The CDR3 coding sequence is TGCGCCAGCAGCCTTATCGGGACCATTAATGAAAAACTGTTTTTT. It translates to CASSLIGTINEKLFF.

This chain joins TRBV5-5 and TRBJ2-5; possible D gene TRBD1, 5 bases. Germline loops: CDR1 SGHKS, CDR2 YYEKEE (reference sequence). Trimming pared 4 bases from V and 2 bases from J, leaving 15 bases between. The CDR3 loop spans 15 amino acids. This CDR3 reads CASSPRQPIQETQYF. In DNA form, the CDR3 reads TGTGCCAGCAGCCCTAGACAGCCGATTCAAGAGACCCAGTACTTC.

This clonotype was recorded many times. The chain is built from TRBV4-3 and TRBJ2-7; maybe TRBD1 (5 bases). In germline, CDR1 is LGHNA, CDR2 YSLEER. The CDR3 extends over 15 amino acids. Trimming removed 0 bases from V and 6 bases from J, with 15 bases in between. The CDR3 here is CASSQEGFRAGEQYF. The CDR3 DNA follows: TGCGCCAGCAGCCAAGAAGGTTTCAGGGCCGGCGAGCAGTACTTC.

Ten or more counts support this clonotype. This chain connects TRBV29-1 to TRBJ2-1, with D possibly being TRBD1 (6 bases). V lost 1 base, J lost 4 bases, and 14 bases lay in between. Germline V lookup: CDR1 SQVTM, CDR2 ANQGSEA. The CDR3 sequence is 15 residues long. CDR3 nucleotides: TGCAGCGTTGAAGGCAGGGCAGGGGCGTACAATGAGCAGTTCTTC. This gives the protein CSVEGRAGAYNEQFF.

This clonotype was seen at least ten times. The rearrangement uses TRBV28 and TRBJ1-1, with no clear D. The CDR3 contains 14 residues. Looked up from germline, CDR1 is MDHEN and CDR2 is SYDVKM. The V and J ends lost 6 bases and 0 bases respectively, with 11 bases between them. CDR3 DNA: TGTGCCAGCAGAGCCGTGGGCATGAACACTGAAGCTTTCTTT. Protein product: CASRAVGMNTEAFF.

CDR3: CASSLSGLLGQPQHF. CDR3 DNA sequence: TGTGCCAGCAGTTTGTCAGGTCTGCTAGGACAGCCCCAGCATTTT. V and J are TRBV28 and TRBJ1-5, with D uncertain. Trimming removed 3 bases from V and 7 bases from J, with 16 bases in between. CDR1 and CDR2 (germline): MDHEN, SYDVKM. The length of the CDR3 is 15 residues.

This clonotype was picked up a small number of times. The chain recombines TRBV4-2 with TRBJ2-7; 8 bases are a match to TRBD1. This CDR3 contains 15 residues. Germline-derived CDR1 and CDR2 are LGHNA and YNFKEQ. V dropped 0 bases and J dropped 4; count of bases not matched to a gene: 5. CDR3 amino acids: CASSQDRTGRYEQYF. Here the CDR3 DNA reads TGTGCCAGCAGCCAAGACCGGACAGGGAGGTACGAGCAGTACTTC.

The table lists this clonotype with a few counts. The V and J genes are TRBV21-1 and TRBJ1-4; TRBD1 was called by the table and not checked on the DNA. TRBV21-1 is classified as a pseudogene. The CDR3 covers 15 residues. CDR3 coding DNA: TGTGCCAGCAGCATTTCGACAGGGGTGGTGGAAAAACTGTTTTTT. Protein product: CASSISTGVVEKLFF.

The chain employs TRBV11-2 and TRBJ2-7; tentatively, D is TRBD1 or TRBD2 (5 bases each). CDR1 and CDR2 from the germline V gene are SGHAT and FQNNGV. V was shortened by 3 bases and J by 6 bases, with 18 bases between the two germline ends. The CDR3 covers 15 residues. The CDR3 sequence is CASSFHGTTGSEQYF. For the CDR3, the DNA is TGTGCCAGCAGCTTTCACGGGACCACCGGCTCCGAGCAGTACTTC.

This clonotype was counted only a few times. V and J are TRBV5-1 and TRBJ1-4; no definite D call. There are 16 residues in the CDR3. Deletions cut 0 bases from V and 0 bases from J, with 9 bases between. Germline lookup yields CDR1 SGHRS and CDR2 YFSETQ. The CDR3 here is CASSLGAAATNEKLFF. The CDR3 coding sequence is TGCGCCAGCAGCTTGGGTGCGGCTGCAACTAATGAAAAACTGTTTTTT.

This clonotype was counted only a few times. J is TRBJ2-5 and V is TRBV6-5, with TRBD2 matching 8 bases. With V trimmed by 2 bases and J by 5 bases, 7 bases remained unmatched. The CDR3 length is 15 residues. CDR1 and CDR2 from the germline V gene are MNHEY and SVGAGI. The CDR3 nucleotides are TGTGCCAGCAGTTACGTACTAGCGGCGGGCGAGACCCAGTACTTC. This encodes CASSYVLAAGETQYF.

The chain employs TRBV6-4 and TRBJ1-1, with D unresolved. CDR1 is MRHNA, CDR2 SNTAGT, per germline. V was cut by 7 bases and J by 1 base, with 13 bases left in between. The CDR3 runs to 14 residues. The CDR3 region is CASKPTPGNTEAFF. Written as DNA, the CDR3 is TGTGCCAGCAAACCGACACCGGGGAACACTGAAGCTTTCTTT.

The chain joins TRBV2 to TRBJ2-2, with 8 positions matching TRBD1. CDR1 is SNHLY and CDR2 is FYNNEI in the germline V gene. V shed 5 bases and J 2 bases; nucleotides not matched to a gene: 10. The CDR3 spans 17 residues. In nucleotides, the CDR3 is TGTGCCAGCAGTCTAAGCTCAGGGGGCTATAACACCGGGGAGCTGTTTTTT. Amino acid sequence: CASSLSSGGYNTGELFF.